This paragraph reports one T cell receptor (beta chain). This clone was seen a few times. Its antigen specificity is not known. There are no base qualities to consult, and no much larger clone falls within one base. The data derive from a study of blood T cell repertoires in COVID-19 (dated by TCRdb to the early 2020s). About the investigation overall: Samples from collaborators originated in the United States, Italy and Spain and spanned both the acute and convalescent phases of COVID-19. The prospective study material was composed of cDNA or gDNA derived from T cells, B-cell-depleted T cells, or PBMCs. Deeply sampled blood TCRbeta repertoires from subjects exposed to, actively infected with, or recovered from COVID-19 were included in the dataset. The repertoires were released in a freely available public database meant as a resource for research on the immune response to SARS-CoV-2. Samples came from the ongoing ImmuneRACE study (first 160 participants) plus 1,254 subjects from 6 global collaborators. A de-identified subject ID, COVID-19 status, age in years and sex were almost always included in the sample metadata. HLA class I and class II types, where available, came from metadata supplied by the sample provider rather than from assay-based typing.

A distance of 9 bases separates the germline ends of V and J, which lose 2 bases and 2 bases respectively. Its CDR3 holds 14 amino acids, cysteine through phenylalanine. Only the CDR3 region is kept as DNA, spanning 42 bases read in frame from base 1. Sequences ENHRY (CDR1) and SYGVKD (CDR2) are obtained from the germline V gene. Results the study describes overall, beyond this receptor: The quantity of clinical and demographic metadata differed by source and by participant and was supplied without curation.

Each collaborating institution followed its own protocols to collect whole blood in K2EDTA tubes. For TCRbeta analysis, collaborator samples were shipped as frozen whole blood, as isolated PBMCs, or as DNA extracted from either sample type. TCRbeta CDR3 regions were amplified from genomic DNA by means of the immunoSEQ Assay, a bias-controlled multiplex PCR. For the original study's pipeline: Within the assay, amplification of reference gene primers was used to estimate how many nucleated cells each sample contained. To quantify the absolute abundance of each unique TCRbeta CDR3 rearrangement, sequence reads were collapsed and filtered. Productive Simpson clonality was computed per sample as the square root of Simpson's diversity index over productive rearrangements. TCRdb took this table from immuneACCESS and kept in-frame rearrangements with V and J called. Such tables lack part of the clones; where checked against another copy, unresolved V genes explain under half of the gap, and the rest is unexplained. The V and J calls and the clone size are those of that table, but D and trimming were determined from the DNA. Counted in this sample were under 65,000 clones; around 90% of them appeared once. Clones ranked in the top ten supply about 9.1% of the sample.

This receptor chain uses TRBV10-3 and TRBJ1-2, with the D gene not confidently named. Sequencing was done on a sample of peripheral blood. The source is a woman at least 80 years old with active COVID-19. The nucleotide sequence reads TGTGCCATCAGTGAGGAGGGCCGCAACTATGGCTACACCTTC. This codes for CAISEEGRNYGYTF.